This paragraph covers one TCR beta chain sequence. Its antigen is as yet unknown. The data stem from a study of persistence of HIV-infected CD4 T cells. The study's findings and limits: CMV- and Gag-responding cells had lower TCRbeta richness than CD3/CD28-responding cells.

The CDR3 is 15 residues long. Trimming cost V 3 bases and J 3 bases; bases outside gene matches: 1. The germline V gene encodes CDR1 LGHNT and CDR2 FRNRAP. The libraries were made with immunoSEQ version 4 in survey mode. Each sample used up to roughly 1 ug genomic DNA diluted to about 10 ng/uL. Profiled with immunoSEQ multiplex PCR; TCRdb holds only in-frame clones, not every one. The sample contains 37,000 or so clones, approximately 80% of which appear only once. Stimulation used about 9.2 ug/mL lysate from CMV-infected fibroblasts. Memory cells lacking CD40L and CD69 with high CD45RO were sorted. These HIV-1-infected adults initiated suppressive ART in chronic infection. For at least 4 years, plasma HIV-1 RNA was undetectable (<50 copies/mL).

Source: CD4+ T cells sorted from PBMCs after approximately 20-hour stimulation, taken from a patient who received antiretroviral therapy. The chain uses TRBV12-5 and TRBJ2-2, with 10 bases fitting TRBD1. This sequence originates from an adult man with HIV who was CMV-seropositive. CDR3 nucleotide sequence: TGTGCTAGTGGTTTAGGACAGGGGGACACCGGGGAGCTGTTTTTT. Protein product: CASGLGQGDTGELFF. The whole variable domain, filled in from reference TRBV12-5 and TRBJ2-2, reads DARVTQTPRHKVTEMGQEVTMRCQPILGHNTVFWYRQTMMQGLELLAYFRNRAPLDDSGMPKDRFSAEMPDATLATLKIQPSEPRDSAVYFCASGLGQGDTGELFFGEGSRLTVL.